This T cell receptor (beta chain) came from a study of somatic mutations in cytotoxic T cells in rheumatoid arthritis. Trimming shortened V by 4 bases and J by 5 bases, and 18 bases separated the two germline ends. This CDR3 comprises 15 residues. Germline V CDR1 and CDR2: SGHNT, YENEEA. Profiling relied on immunoSEQ multiplex PCR, and the TCRdb table lists in-frame clones only, not all of them. The table has about 17,000 clones, about 80% seen once. The TCR comes from an adult with rheumatoid arthritis. The genes are TRBV11-3 and TRBJ2-7; the D gene is possibly TRBD2 (6 bases). Sequencing input: CD8+ T cells sorted from blood. The CDR3 protein is CASSSRTEGYHEQYF. CDR3 nucleotide sequence: TGTGCCAGCAGCTCTAGGACGGAGGGATACCACGAGCAGTACTTC.